The present entry profiles one T cell receptor (beta chain) with its context. Its matching antigen is unknown. The sample belongs to a study of Ad26.COV2.S vaccination and SARS-CoV-2 variants. Study summary: Doses of Ad26.COV2.S were injected into muscle once or twice, 56 days apart.

Method: immunoSEQ multiplex PCR; TCRdb's copy keeps in-frame clones and lacks some. The table shows 300,000 to 400,000 clones, with approximately 86% occurring only once. The treatment here: roughly 19 received Ad26.COV2.S at low or high dose, single or two shots; several received placebo; per-sample allocation not given. The study sampled participants on day 63 after the first vaccine or placebo injection. The donor's status was that of an adult aged 18-55 years in Boston. V shed 9 bases, J shed 1 base, and the junction held 5 bases outside the gene matches. Germline V gives CDR1 MRHNA, CDR2 SNTAGT. There are 14 residues in the CDR3. Study-level points and caveats: Reports say spike-specific CD8+ and CD4+ T cell responses covered substantial breadth after vaccination. The placebo group had lower spike-specific TCR breadth than the vaccine recipients did.

This rearrangement joins TRBV6-4 to TRBJ1-5, with 8 bases lining up with TRBD1. The source is a person aged 18-65 years who received the Ad26.COV2.S COVID-19 vaccine or a placebo. The input for sequencing was peripheral blood, taken in a trial of Ad26.COV2.S vaccine versus placebo. CDR3 DNA: TGTGCCAGTAACCAGGGGGCCAGCAATCAGCCCCAGCATTTT. It codes for CASNQGASNQPQHF.